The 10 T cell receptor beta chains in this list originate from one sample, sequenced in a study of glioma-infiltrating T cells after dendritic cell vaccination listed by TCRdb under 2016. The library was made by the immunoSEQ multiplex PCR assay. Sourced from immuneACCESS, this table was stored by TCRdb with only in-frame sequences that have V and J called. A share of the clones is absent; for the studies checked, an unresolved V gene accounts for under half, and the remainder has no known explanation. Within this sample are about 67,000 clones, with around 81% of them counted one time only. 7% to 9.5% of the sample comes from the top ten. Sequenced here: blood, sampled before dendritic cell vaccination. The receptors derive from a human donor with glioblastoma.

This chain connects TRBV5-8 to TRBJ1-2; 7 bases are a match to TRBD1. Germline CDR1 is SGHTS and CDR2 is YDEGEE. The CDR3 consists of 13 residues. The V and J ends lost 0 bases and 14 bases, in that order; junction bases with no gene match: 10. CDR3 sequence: CASSLVGQPRGTF. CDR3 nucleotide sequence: TGTGCCAGCAGCTTGGTGGGACAGCCGAGAGGAACCTTC.

CDR3 loop: CASSFSPLAGENNEQFF. The CDR3 bases are TGCGCCAGCAGCTTTTCCCCTCTAGCGGGGGAAAACAATGAGCAGTTCTTC. V usage is TRBV5-1 and J usage is TRBJ2-1; 10 positions match TRBD2. Germline V gene sequence: CDR1 SGHRS, CDR2 YFSETQ. CDR3 size: 17 residues. With V trimmed by 2 bases and J by 5 bases, 10 bases remained unmatched.

Here the CDR3 DNA reads TGTGCCAGCAGTGAAGCGCTCGGAAACAGGGGGTTTTTCGGAAACACCATATATTTT. It codes for CASSEALGNRGFFGNTIYF. The V and J genes are TRBV6-1 and TRBJ1-3; TRBD1 agrees at 8 bases. Germline-derived CDR1 and CDR2 are MNHNS and SASEGT. The CDR3 is made up of 19 amino acids. Trimming cost V 0 bases and J 4 bases; bases outside gene matches: 14.

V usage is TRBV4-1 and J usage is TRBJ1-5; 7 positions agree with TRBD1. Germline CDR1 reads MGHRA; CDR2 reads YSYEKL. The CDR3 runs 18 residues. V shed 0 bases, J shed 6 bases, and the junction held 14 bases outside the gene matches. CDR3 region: CASSQDVSTGKGIQPQHF. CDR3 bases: TGCGCCAGCAGCCAAGATGTATCGACAGGGAAAGGGATTCAGCCCCAGCATTTT.

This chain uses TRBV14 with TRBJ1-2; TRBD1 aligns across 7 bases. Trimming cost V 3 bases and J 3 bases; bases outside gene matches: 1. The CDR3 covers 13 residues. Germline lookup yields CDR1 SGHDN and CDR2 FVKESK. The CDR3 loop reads CASSHGQDYGYTF. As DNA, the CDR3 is TGTGCCAGCAGCCATGGACAGGACTATGGCTACACCTTC.

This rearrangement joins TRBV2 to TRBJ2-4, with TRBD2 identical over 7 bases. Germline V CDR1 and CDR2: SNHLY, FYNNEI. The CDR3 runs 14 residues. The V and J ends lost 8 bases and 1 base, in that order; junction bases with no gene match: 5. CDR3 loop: CASGEGVAKNIQYF. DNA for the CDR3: TGTGCCAGCGGGGAGGGTGTGGCCAAAAACATTCAGTACTTC.

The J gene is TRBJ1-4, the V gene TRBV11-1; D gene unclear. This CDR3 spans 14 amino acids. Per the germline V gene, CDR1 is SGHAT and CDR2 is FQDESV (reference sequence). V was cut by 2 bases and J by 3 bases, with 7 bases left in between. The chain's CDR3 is CASSLRSPNEKLFF. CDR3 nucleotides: TGTGCCAGCAGCTTAAGGAGCCCTAATGAAAAACTGTTTTTT.

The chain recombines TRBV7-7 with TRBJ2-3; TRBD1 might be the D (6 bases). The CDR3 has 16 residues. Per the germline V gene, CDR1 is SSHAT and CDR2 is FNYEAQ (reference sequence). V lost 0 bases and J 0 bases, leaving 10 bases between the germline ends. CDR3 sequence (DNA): TGTGCCAGCAGCTTAGCGGCAGGGGCTAGCACAGATACGCAGTATTTT. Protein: CASSLAAGASTDTQYF.

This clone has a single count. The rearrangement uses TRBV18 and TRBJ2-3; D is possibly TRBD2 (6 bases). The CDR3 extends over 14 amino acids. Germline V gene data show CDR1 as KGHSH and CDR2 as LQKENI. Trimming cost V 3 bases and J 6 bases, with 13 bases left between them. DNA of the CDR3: TGTGCCAGCTCACCGGAGGGCTCAGACGATACGCAGTATTTT. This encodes CASSPEGSDDTQYF.

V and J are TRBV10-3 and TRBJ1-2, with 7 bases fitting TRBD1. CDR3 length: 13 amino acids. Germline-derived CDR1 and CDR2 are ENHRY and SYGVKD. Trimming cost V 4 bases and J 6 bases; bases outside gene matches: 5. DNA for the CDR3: TGTGCCATCAGTGTCGACAGGGACGATGGCTACACCTTC. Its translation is CAISVDRDDGYTF.